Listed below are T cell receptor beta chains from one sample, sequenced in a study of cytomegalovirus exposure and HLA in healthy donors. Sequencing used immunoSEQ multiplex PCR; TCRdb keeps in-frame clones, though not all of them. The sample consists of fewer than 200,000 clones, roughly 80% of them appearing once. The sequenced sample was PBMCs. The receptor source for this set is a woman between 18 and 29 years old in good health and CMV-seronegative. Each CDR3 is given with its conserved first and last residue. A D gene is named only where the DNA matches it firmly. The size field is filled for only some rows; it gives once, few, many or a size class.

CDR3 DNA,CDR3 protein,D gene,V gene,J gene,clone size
TGCGCCAGCAGCCAAGAAAGAGAGGGACAGGGTTTTTCGAGCTCCTACGAGCAGTACTTC,CASSQEREGQGFSSSYEQYF,TRBD1,TRBV4-3,TRBJ2-7,NA
TGTGCCAGCAGTTCTCCGACTAGCGGGACCCGAGGGGAGCAGTTCTTC,CASSSPTSGTRGEQFF,TRBD2,TRBV28,TRBJ2-1,NA
TGTGCCAGCAGCCCTTATACTAGCACCTACAATGAGCAGTTCTTC,CASSPYTSTYNEQFF,NA,TRBV14,TRBJ2-1,NA
TGTGCCATCAGTGATCTCCTGGACAGGGTTTACACTGAAGCTTTCTTT,CAISDLLDRVYTEAFF,TRBD1,TRBV10-3,TRBJ1-1,NA
TGTGCCAGCTCACCGGGACTAGCGGGAGGTGCAGATACGCAGTATTTT,CASSPGLAGGADTQYF,TRBD2,TRBV18,TRBJ2-3,NA
TGTGCCAGCAGCTGGAGACTAGCGGGAGAGGAGACCCAGTACTTC,CASSWRLAGEETQYF,TRBD2,TRBV7-9,TRBJ2-5,NA
TGTGCCAGCTCACCACAGGCAGGCTGGAACACCGGGGAGCTGTTTTTT,CASSPQAGWNTGELFF,NA,TRBV18,TRBJ2-2,NA
TGCGCCAGCACTCCCGGGACAGGGGCGAACACTGAAGCTTTCTTT,CASTPGTGANTEAFF,TRBD1,TRBV4-3,TRBJ1-1,NA
TGTGCCAGCAGTTACTCGAGGGCGCTGGCCAATTCACCCCTCCACTTT,CASSYSRALANSPLHF,NA,TRBV6-5,TRBJ1-6,NA
TGTGCCAGCAGCTCCTGGACAGGGGGCGCGGAAGCTTTCTTT,CASSSWTGGAEAFF,TRBD1,TRBV7-9,TRBJ1-1,NA
TGTGCCAGCAGCTTAGAGCCAGGGGCTGGGTATGGCTACACCTTC,CASSLEPGAGYGYTF,NA,TRBV7-2,TRBJ1-2,NA
TGTGCCAGCAGTCTAGACAGGGGCCAGAACACTGAAGCTTTCTTT,CASSLDRGQNTEAFF,TRBD1,TRBV27,TRBJ1-1,few
TGTGCCAGCAGAACGACAGCCTCTGGAAACACCATATATTTT,CASRTTASGNTIYF,NA,TRBV27,TRBJ1-3,NA
TGTGCCAGTAGTGCGCCCCGGACAGGGAACTCCTACGAGCAGTACTTC,CASSAPRTGNSYEQYF,TRBD1,TRBV19,TRBJ2-7,NA
TGTGCCAGCAGCCTACAAGAGCGGTCAGAGTTCTATGGCTACACCTTC,CASSLQERSEFYGYTF,NA,TRBV14,TRBJ1-2,once
TGTGCCAGCAGCCAAGATCCCCTATGGACAGGCCTTAACTATGGCTACACCTTC,CASSQDPLWTGLNYGYTF,TRBD1,TRBV14,TRBJ1-2,once
TGCGCCAGCAGTGAGTCGACAGGCCGAGCTTTCTTT,CASSESTGRAFF,NA,TRBV10-1,TRBJ1-1,few
TGTGCCACCAGCAGAGAGCCAGGGGTCCCACCCTACAATGAGCAGTTCTTC,CATSREPGVPPYNEQFF,NA,TRBV15,TRBJ2-1,NA
TGTGCCAGCAGCTCCTGGACTAGTCGAATTGAGCAGTTCTTC,CASSSWTSRIEQFF,TRBD2,TRBV7-2,TRBJ2-1,NA
TGTGCCAGCAGAAGGGACAGTCACAACGAGCAGTACTTC,CASRRDSHNEQYF,TRBD1,TRBV27,TRBJ2-7,NA
TGTGCCTGGAGTGTACGAGAGTCAGATACGCAGTATTTT,CAWSVRESDTQYF,NA,TRBV30,TRBJ2-3,NA